Listed below are T cell receptor beta chains from one sample, sequenced in a study of response to subunit inactivated influenza vaccine. TCRdb called the RT-PCR reads again in MiXCR, with one record for every CDR3 protein. The sample has 550,000 to 800,000 distinct CDR3 sequences; around a sixth are singletons. This sample comprised PBMCs from blood, obtained 12 days after vaccination. The source is a man between 50 and 59 years old who received an inactivated influenza vaccine. The CDR3 runs from the conserved cysteine through the conserved F or W. D genes are given only for firm matches. Expanded clones get a size class; other rows say once, few or many, or leave the size out.

TRBJ1-5 | . | TRBD1 | TRBV6-2/TRBV6-3 | TGTGCCAGCAGTTCACAGGGGGCCCGCGATCAGCCCCAGCATTTT | CASSSQGARDQPQHF
TRBJ2-3 | few | . | TRBV14 | TGTGCCAGCAGCCGAGGGCCCTTCGCCACAGATACGCAGTATTTT | CASSRGPFATDTQYF
TRBJ2-3 | few | . | TRBV7-8 | TGTGCCAGCAGCTTAGAACAGGCCTCTAGCACAGATACGCAGTATTTT | CASSLEQASSTDTQYF
TRBJ2-6 | . | . | TRBV5-6 | TGTGCCAGCAGCTCAGGGGCCTTCTCTGGGGCCAACGTCCTGACTTTC | CASSSGAFSGANVLTF
TRBJ2-7 | . | TRBD1 | TRBV24-1 | TGTGCCACCAGTGAAAACAGGGGGCGCGTTGACGAGCAGTACTTC | CATSENRGRVDEQYF
TRBJ2-3 | few | TRBD1 | TRBV2 | TGTGCCAGCAGTGAAGCGCTGGTGGGGACAGGGGAGTCAGATACGCAGTATTTT | CASSEALVGTGESDTQYF
TRBJ2-1 | few | . | TRBV27 | TGTGCCAGCAGTTTAATAGCGAACTACAATGAGCAGTTCTTC | CASSLIANYNEQFF
TRBJ2-1 | few | . | TRBV9 | TGTGCCAGCAGCGTAGCGGGTAACGGCCACAATGAGCAGTTCTTC | CASSVAGNGHNEQFF
TRBJ2-3 | few | . | TRBV14 | TGTGCCAGCAGCCAAGACGTTTGGACTCCCGGCGATGTGCAGTATTTT | CASSQDVWTPGDVQYF
TRBJ2-3 | . | . | TRBV9 | TGTGCCAGCAGCGCTAGGGGAGGGGGGAGAATAGGCACAGATACGCAGTATTTT | CASSARGGGRIGTDTQYF
TRBJ1-5 | . | . | TRBV20-1 | TGCAGTGCTAGCGCGCCTAATAGCAATCAGCCCCAGCATTTT | CSASAPNSNQPQHF
TRBJ2-3 | . | . | TRBV10-3 | TGTGCCATCAGTCAGGGACAAGCCGACCTCACAGATACGCAGTATTTT | CAISQGQADLTDTQYF
TRBJ2-1 | . | . | TRBV6-6 | TGTGCCAGCAGTAACACGCGGGTTAGTGAGCAGTTCTTC | CASSNTRVSEQFF
TRBJ1-1 | few | TRBD1 | TRBV28 | TGTGCCAGCAGACAAAGGGGGCGGGTTACTGAAGCTTTCTTT | CASRQRGRVTEAFF
TRBJ2-1 | . | TRBD2 | TRBV29-1 | TGCAGCGTTGTGGGCCTAGCGGGAGACGGTCCCTACAATGAGCAGTTCTTC | CSVVGLAGDGPYNEQFF
TRBJ1-1 | . | TRBD1 | TRBV20-1 | TGCAGTGCCCAGTCACCTTCAGGGGGCACTGAAGCTTTCTTT | CSAQSPSGGTEAFF
TRBJ2-5 | . | TRBD1 | TRBV7-2 | TGTGCCAGCAGCCTAGGGACAGGGGATTTACCCCAAGAGACCCAGTACTTC | CASSLGTGDLPQETQYF
TRBJ2-7 | few | TRBD1 | TRBV4-2 | TGTGCCAGCAGCCAAGATCTAGAGACAGGGGGTCGCGAGCAGTACTTC | CASSQDLETGGREQYF
TRBJ2-7 | few | . | TRBV7-3 | TGTGCCAGCAGCCAGGACAGTTTAAGCTCCTACGAGCAGTACTTC | CASSQDSLSSYEQYF
TRBJ2-7 | . | . | TRBV11-1 | TGTGCCAGCAGCAACCCGGGGTTCTACGAGCAGTACTTC | CASSNPGFYEQYF
TRBJ1-5 | few | . | TRBV6-2/TRBV6-3 | TGTGCCAGCAACCCGCCGTACAGCAATCAGCCCCAGCATTTT | CASNPPYSNQPQHF
TRBJ2-2 | . | . | TRBV24-1 | TGTGCCACCAGCGGGGAAACGGGGGAGCTGTTTTTT | CATSGETGELFF
TRBJ1-4 | . | TRBD1 | TRBV7-9 | TGTGCCAGCACCTACGGACAGGGGGCTGAAAAACTGTTTTTT | CASTYGQGAEKLFF
TRBJ2-1 | . | TRBD2 | TRBV28 | TGTGCCAGCAGTACCTTTTGGGCGGGACTAGCCTACAATGAGCAGTTCTTC | CASSTFWAGLAYNEQFF
TRBJ1-4 | . | TRBD1 | TRBV28 | TGTGCCAGCAGTTTAGGGGACAGTCGCCGAAAACTGTTTTTT | CASSLGDSRRKLFF
TRBJ2-1 | . | TRBD2 | TRBV28 | TGTGCCAGCAGTTATAGCGGGAGGGCCGATAATGAGCAGTTCTTC | CASSYSGRADNEQFF
TRBJ2-7 | . | . | TRBV4-3 | TGCGCCAGCAGCCAAGAACCGGCAGCTCGGACCTACGAGCAGTACTTC | CASSQEPAARTYEQYF
TRBJ1-1 | many | . | TRBV5-1 | TGCGCCAGCAGCTCCACCGGGACCGGCGAGTATTTTCGCACTGAAGCTTTCTTT | CASSSTGTGEYFRTEAFF
TRBJ1-6 | few | TRBD1 | TRBV28 | TGTGCCAGCAGTTCATCGCCGGGACAGCAATGGATCCCCCTCCACTTT | CASSSSPGQQWIPLHF
TRBJ1-5 | many | . | TRBV7-9 | TGTGCCAGCAGCTTAGAGGGATTAGGCCAGCCCCAGCATTTT | CASSLEGLGQPQHF
TRBJ1-4 | few | . | TRBV4-2 | TGTGCCAGCAGCCAAGATGGGAATAATGAAAAACTGTTTTTT | CASSQDGNNEKLFF
TRBJ2-7 | few | TRBD2 | TRBV20-1 | TGCAGTGCTAGACTAGCGGAGCCCTACGAGCAGTACTTC | CSARLAEPYEQYF
TRBJ2-3 | . | TRBD2 | TRBV9 | TGTGCCAGCAGCGCCCGGGACTATACTAGCACAGATACGCAGTATTTT | CASSARDYTSTDTQYF
TRBJ1-6 | . | TRBD1 | TRBV12-3/TRBV12-4 | TGTGCCAGCAGTCGCTTTCCAGGGGGCGAAAATTCACCCCTCCACTTT | CASSRFPGGENSPLHF
TRBJ1-5 | . | TRBD1 | TRBV29-1 | TGCAGCGTTTCCGGGACAGGGGGCAGGCAGCCCCAGCATTTT | CSVSGTGGRQPQHF
TRBJ1-1 | few | . | TRBV6-4 | TGTGCCAGCAGTGAATACAAAGACACTGAAGCTTTCTTT | CASSEYKDTEAFF
TRBJ2-7 | . | . | TRBV10-2 | TGCGCCAGCAGTGAGTTAGCGGCCACCTCCTACGAGCAGTACTTC | CASSELAATSYEQYF
TRBJ2-1 | . | . | TRBV4-1 | TGCGCCAGCAGCCAAGCCGGACTTTCTACAATGGAGCAGTTCTTC | CASSQAGLSTMEQFF
TRBJ2-7 | many | . | TRBV29-1 | TGCAGCGTTGAAGGGACCAGACAGGCGGGCGAGCAGTACTTC | CSVEGTRQAGEQYF
TRBJ2-1 | many | TRBD2 | TRBV7-6 | TGTGCCAGCAGCGCGGGGGGACCATACAATGAGCAGTTCTTC | CASSAGGPYNEQFF
TRBJ1-3 | . | . | TRBV18 | TGTGCCGTAGGGGAAGGCGGAAACACCATATATTTT | CAVGEGGNTIYF